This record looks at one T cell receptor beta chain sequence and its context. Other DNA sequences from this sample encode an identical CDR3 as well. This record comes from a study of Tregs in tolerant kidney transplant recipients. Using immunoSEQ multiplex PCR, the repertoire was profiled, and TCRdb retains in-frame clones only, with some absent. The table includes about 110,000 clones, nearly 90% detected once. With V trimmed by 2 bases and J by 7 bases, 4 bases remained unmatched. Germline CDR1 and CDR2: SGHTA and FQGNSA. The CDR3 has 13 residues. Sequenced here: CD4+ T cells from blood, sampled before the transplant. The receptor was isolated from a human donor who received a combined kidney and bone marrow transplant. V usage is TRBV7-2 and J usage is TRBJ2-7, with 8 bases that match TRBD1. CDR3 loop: CASSLRTGREQYF. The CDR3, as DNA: TGTGCCAGCAGCTTAAGGACAGGGCGGGAGCAGTACTTC.